The T cell receptor (beta chain) described here comes from a study of blood T cell repertoires in COVID-19. Background on the study: COVID-19 samples collected from the United States, Italy and Spain covered acute and convalescent phases. T cells, B-cell-depleted T cells, or PBMCs supplied cDNA or gDNA.

Per the original data handling: Amplification of reference gene primers was used by the study to estimate nucleated cell counts. TCRdb's copy holds only in-frame clones and misses some; the assay was immunoSEQ multiplex PCR. The V and J calls and clone size are taken from that table; D and trimming were inferred from the DNA. In the table there are 200,000 to 250,000 clones, around four fifths of which are singletons. This CDR3 region has 14 residues. CDR1 is MDHEN, CDR2 SYDVKM, per germline. Between the trimmed V and J ends, which lost 3 bases and 3 bases, there was a span of 9 bases. Input material: peripheral blood. This clonotype originated in a man aged 30 to 39 who had recovered from COVID-19. V is TRBV28 and J is TRBJ1-5; D gene ambiguous. The chain's CDR3 is CASSLGRYNQPQHF. CDR3 bases: TGTGCCAGCAGTTTGGGCAGGTACAATCAGCCCCAGCATTTT.